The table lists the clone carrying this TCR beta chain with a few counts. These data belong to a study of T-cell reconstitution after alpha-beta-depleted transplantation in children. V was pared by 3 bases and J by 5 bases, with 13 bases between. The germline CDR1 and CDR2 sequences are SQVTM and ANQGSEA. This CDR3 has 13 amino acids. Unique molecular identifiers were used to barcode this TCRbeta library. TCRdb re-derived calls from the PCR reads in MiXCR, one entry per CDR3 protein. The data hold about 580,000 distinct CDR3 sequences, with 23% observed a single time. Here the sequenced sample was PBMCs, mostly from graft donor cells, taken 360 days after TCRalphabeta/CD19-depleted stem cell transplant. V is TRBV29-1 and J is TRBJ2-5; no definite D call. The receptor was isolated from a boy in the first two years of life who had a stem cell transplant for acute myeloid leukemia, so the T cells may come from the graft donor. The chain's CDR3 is CSVEGLVAETQYF. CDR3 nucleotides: TGCAGCGTTGAGGGGTTGGTGGCGGAGACCCAGTACTTC.